Listed here is a single TCR beta chain. This sample is part of a study of blood T cell repertoires in COVID-19. Repertoires were generated with immunoSEQ multiplex PCR, while TCRdb's copy carries only in-frame clones and drops some. The table includes about 140,000 clones, around 78% detected once. Trimming left V 6 bases short and J 4 bases short, with 15 bases between. The germline gives CDR1 MNHEY, CDR2 SMNVEV (reference sequence). This CDR3 has 14 residues. This clonotype originated in an elderly woman with active or convalescent COVID-19. The rearrangement uses TRBV27 and TRBJ1-2; D possibly corresponds to TRBD1 (6 bases). The material sequenced was peripheral blood. For the CDR3, the DNA is TGTGCCAGCAGAACAGGGTTCGGCGTCTATGGCTACACCTTC. It specifies CASRTGFGVYGYTF.